One TCR beta chain is described in this entry. Only in-frame clones appear in the TCRdb table, and some are missing; sequencing was by immunoSEQ multiplex PCR. Altogether roughly 57,000 clones are present, 93% being singletons, with the ten largest covering around 1.7%. The sample is drawn from a study of cytomegalovirus exposure and HLA in healthy donors. Germline values: CDR1 SGHDT, CDR2 YYEEEE. V gave up 0 bases and J gave up 3 bases; unmatched junction bases: 8. CDR3 size: 17 residues. The sample consisted of PBMCs. The V and J genes are TRBV5-6 and TRBJ1-1, with 10 positions matching TRBD1. The sequence was obtained from a woman aged 18-29 years in good health and CMV-seropositive. The CDR3, as DNA: TGTGCCAGCAGCTTGGCTGGGACAGGGGCATTGGACACTGAAGCTTTCTTT. Encoded protein: CASSLAGTGALDTEAFF.